This T cell receptor beta chain was sequenced in a study of blood T cell repertoires in COVID-19. The protocol was immunoSEQ multiplex PCR, while the TCRdb copy is restricted to in-frame clones and leaves out a portion. The sample has roughly 190,000 clones; about 86% are singletons. Germline CDR1 reads SQVTM; CDR2 reads ANQGSEA. The CDR3 runs 13 residues. V was pared by 7 bases and J by 3 bases, with 7 bases of the junction left unmatched. The sequenced material came from PBMCs or T cells enriched from blood (not recorded which). The sequence came from a woman aged 40 to 55 in a cohort exposed to, infected with or recovered from COVID-19 (not recorded which). The chain joins TRBV29-1 to TRBJ2-7; 9 bases agree with TRBD1. CDR3 DNA sequence: TGCAGCGCGCTCGGGACAGGGTACTACGAGCAGTACTTC. It translates to CSALGTGYYEQYF.